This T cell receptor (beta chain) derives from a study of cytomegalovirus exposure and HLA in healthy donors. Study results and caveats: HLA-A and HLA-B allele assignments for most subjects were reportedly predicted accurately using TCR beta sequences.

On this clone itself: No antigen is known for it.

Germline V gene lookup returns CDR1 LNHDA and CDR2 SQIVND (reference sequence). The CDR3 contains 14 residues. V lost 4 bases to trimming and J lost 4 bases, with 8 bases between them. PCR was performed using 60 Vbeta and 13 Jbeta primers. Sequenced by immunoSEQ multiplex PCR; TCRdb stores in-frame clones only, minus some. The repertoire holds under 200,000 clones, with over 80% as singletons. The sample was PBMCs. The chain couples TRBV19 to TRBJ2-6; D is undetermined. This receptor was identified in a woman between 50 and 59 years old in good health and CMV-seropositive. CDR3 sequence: CASSTATGANVLTF. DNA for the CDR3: TGTGCCAGTAGTACTGCGACAGGGGCCAACGTCCTGACTTTC.